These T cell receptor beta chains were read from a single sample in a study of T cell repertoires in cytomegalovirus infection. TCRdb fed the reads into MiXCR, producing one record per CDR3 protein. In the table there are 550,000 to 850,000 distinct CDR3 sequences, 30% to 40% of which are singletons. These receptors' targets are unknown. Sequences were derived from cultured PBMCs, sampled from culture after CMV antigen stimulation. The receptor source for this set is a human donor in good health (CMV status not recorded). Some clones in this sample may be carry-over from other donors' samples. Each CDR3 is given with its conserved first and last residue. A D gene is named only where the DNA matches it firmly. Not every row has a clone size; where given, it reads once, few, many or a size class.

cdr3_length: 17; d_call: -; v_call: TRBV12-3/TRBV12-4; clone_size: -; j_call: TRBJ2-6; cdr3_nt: TGTGCCAGCAGTTTCGGGGGTTGGGGCTCTGGGGCCAACGTCCTGACTTTC; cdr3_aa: CASSFGGWGSGANVLTF
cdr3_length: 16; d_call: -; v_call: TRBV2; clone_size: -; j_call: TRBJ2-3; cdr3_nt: TGTGCCAGCAGCCAAGATTGGGGAACTAGCACAGATACGCAGTATTTT; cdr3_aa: CASSQDWGTSTDTQYF
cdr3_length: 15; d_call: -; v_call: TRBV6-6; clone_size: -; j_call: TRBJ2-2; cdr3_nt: TGTGCCAGCAGCCCCGGGCCCGGAAACACCGGGGAGCTGTTTTTT; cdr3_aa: CASSPGPGNTGELFF
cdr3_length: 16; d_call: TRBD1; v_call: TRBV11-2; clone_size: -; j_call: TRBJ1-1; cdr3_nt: TGTGCCAGCAGCCCTAGGAGGACAGGGGATTTCGCTGAAGCTTTCTTT; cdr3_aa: CASSPRRTGDFAEAFF
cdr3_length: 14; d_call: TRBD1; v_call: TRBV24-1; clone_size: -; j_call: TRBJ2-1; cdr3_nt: TGTGCCACCAGTGAGCCCACAGGGGGCAATGAGCAGTTCTTC; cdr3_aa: CATSEPTGGNEQFF
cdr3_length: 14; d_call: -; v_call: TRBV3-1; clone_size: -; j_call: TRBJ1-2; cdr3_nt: TGTGCCAGCAGCCCCGCGACAGGAAGCGGTGGCTACACCTTC; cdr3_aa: CASSPATGSGGYTF
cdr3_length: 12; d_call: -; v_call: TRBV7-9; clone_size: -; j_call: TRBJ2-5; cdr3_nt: TGTGCCAGCAGCGTCAAGCAAGAGACCCAGTACTTC; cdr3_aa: CASSVKQETQYF
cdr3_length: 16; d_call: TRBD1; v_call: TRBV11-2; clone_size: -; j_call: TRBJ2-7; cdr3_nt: TGTGCCAGCAGCTCATCCCCCGGACAGGGCTACAGCGAGCAGTACTTC; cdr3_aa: CASSSSPGQGYSEQYF
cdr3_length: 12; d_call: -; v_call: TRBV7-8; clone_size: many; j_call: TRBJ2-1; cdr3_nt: TGTGCCAGCAGCCCGACGAACAATGAGCAGTTCTTC; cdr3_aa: CASSPTNNEQFF
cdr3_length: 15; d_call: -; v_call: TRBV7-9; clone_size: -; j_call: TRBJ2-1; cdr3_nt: TGTGCCAGCAGCTTAGGCCCGCTGCCCGGCAATGAGCAGTTCTTC; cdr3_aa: CASSLGPLPGNEQFF
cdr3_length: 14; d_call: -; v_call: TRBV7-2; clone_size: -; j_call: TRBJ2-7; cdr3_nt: TGTGCCAGCAGCTTAGTTCCCTGGGACTACGAGCAGTACTTC; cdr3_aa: CASSLVPWDYEQYF
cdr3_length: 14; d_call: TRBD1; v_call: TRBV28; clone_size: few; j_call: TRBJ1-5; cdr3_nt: TGTGCCAGCAGTGTAGACAGGGTCCTTCAGCCCCAGCATTTT; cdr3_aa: CASSVDRVLQPQHF
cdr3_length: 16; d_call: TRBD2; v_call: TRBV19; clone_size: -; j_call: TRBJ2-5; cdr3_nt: TGTGCCAGTAGTCCCGCGGGAGGGGGCCGGCAAGAGACCCAGTACTTC; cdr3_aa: CASSPAGGGRQETQYF
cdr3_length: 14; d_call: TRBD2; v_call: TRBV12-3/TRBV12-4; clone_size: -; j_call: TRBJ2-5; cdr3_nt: TGTGCCAGCAGTTTTCGAGCGGGGCCTTCGACCCAGTACTTC; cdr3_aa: CASSFRAGPSTQYF
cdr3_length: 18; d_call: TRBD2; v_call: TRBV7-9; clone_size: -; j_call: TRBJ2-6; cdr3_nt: TGTGCCAGCAGCCCGCGAACTAGCGGGAGAGGTGGGGCCAACGTCCTGACTTTC; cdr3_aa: CASSPRTSGRGGANVLTF
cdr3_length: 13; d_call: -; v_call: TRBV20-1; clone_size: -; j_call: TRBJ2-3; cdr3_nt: TGCAGTGCTAGAAGAGGTGGAAAAGATACGCAGTATTTT; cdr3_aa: CSARRGGKDTQYF
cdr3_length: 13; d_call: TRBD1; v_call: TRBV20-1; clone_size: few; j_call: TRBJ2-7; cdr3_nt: TGCAGTGCAACCGGACAGGTTACCTACGAGCAGTACTTC; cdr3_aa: CSATGQVTYEQYF